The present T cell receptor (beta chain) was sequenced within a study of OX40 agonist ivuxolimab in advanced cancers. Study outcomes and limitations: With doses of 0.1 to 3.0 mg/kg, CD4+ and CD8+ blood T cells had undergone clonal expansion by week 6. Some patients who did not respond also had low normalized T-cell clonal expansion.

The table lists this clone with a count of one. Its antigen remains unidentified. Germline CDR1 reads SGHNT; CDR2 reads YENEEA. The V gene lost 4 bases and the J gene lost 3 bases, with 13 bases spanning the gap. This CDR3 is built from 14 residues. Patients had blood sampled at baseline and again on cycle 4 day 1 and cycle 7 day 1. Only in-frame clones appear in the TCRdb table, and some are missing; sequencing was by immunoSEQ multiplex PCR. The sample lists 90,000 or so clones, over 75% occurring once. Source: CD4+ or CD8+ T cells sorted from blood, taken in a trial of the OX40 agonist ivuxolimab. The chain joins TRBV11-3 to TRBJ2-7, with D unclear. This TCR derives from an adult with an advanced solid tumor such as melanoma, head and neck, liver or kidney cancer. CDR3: CASSSHSMGYEQYF. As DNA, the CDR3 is TGTGCCAGCAGCTCCCACAGTATGGGCTACGAGCAGTACTTC. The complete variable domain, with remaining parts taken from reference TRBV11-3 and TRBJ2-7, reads EAGVVQSPRYKIIEKKQPVAFWCNPISGHNTLYWYLQNLGQGPELLIRYENEEAVDDSQLPKDRFSAERLKGVDSTLKIQPAELGDSAVYLCASSSHSMGYEQYFGPGTRLTVT.